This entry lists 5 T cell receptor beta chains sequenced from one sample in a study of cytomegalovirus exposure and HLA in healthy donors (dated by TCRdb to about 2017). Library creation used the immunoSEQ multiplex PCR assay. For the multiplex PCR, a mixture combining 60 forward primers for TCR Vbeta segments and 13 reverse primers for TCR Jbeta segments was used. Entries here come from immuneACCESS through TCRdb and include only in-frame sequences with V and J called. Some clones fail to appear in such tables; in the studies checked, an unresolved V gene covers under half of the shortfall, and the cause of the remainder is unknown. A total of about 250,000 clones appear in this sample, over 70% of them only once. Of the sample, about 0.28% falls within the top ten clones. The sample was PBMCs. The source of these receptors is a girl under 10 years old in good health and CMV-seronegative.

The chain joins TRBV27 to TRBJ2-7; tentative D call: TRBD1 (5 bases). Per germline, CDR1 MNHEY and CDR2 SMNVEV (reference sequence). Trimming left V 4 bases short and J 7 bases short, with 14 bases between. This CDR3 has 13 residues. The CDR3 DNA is TGTGCCAGCAGTTCGGCCAGGGTGGGGGAGCAGTACTTC. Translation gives CASSSARVGEQYF.

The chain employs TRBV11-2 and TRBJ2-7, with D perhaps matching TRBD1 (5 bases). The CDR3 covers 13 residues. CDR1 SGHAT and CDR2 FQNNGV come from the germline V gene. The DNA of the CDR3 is TGTGCAGTTAACAGGCTACGGCACTACGAGCAGTACTTC. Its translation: CAVNRLRHYEQYF.

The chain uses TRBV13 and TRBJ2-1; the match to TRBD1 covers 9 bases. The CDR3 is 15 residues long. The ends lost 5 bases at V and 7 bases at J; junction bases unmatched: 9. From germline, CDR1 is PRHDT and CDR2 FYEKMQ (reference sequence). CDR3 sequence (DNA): TGTGCCAGCAGCCGTATGACAGGGGGGGTGAATGAGCAGTTCTTC. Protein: CASSRMTGGVNEQFF.

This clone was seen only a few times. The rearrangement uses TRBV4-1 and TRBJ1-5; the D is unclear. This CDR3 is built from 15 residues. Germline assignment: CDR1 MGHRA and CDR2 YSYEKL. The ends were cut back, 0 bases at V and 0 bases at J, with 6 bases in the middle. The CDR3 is CASSQEKYSNQPQHF. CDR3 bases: TGCGCCAGCAGCCAAGAAAAATATAGCAATCAGCCCCAGCATTTT.

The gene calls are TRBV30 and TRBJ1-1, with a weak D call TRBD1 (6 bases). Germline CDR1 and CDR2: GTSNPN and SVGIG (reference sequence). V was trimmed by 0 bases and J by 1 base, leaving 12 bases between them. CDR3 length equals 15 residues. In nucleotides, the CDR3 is TGTGCCTGGAGTGTACGGGGCAGGGGGAACACTGAAGCTTTCTTT. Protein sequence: CAWSVRGRGNTEAFF.